The sample holds many counts of the clone carrying this T cell receptor beta chain. Amplification of TCR beta CDR3 regions used RNA as the template. Primed by the HTBI set, a first-round RT-PCR was run on the TCR CDR3. One entry per CDR3 protein, called by TCRdb with MiXCR from the multiplex PCR reads. In the table there are roughly 350,000 distinct CDR3 sequences, around 15% of which are singletons. The germline V gene encodes CDR1 DFQATT and CDR2 SNEGSKA (reference sequence). Trimming took 1 base from V and 2 from J, leaving 4 bases between them. The CDR3 spans 12 residues. The sample is drawn from a study of T cells in Graves' hyperthyroidism and ophthalmopathy.

The TCR sequence derives from a woman aged 25-40 years with Graves' ophthalmopathy. The sample taken for sequencing was blood. The chain links TRBV20-1 to TRBJ2-3; D is undetermined. The CDR3 nucleotides are TGCAGTGCTAGAGGAGTCACAGATACGCAGTATTTT. Encoded protein: CSARGVTDTQYF.